The rows below give T cell receptor beta chains drawn from one sample of a study of cytomegalovirus exposure and HLA in healthy donors. Here immunoSEQ multiplex PCR was the method, and the copy in TCRdb shows in-frame clones only, minus some. This repertoire shows 250,000 to 300,000 clones, around 89% found once; its top ten account for under 0.45%. The sample was PBMCs. The receptor set was obtained from a woman aged 18-29 years in good health and CMV-seronegative. The CDR3 runs from the conserved cysteine through the conserved F or W. A D gene is named only where the DNA matches it firmly. Rows may omit the clone size; those that give it use once, few, many or a size class.

cdr3_length clone_size j_call d_call v_call cdr3_nt cdr3_aa
14 - TRBJ1-4 - TRBV11-2 TGTGCCAGCAGCTTAATTCCGGGTCGTGAAAAACTGTTTTTT CASSLIPGREKLFF
13 - TRBJ2-1 - TRBV7-9 TGTGCCAGCAGCCCGACTAGTTCCAATGAGCAGTTCTTC CASSPTSSNEQFF
17 - TRBJ2-3 TRBD1 TRBV15 TGTGCCACCAGCAGAGCCCCGGGACAGGGGGTCCCAGATACGCAGTATTTT CATSRAPGQGVPDTQYF
13 once TRBJ1-1 - TRBV28 TGTGCCAGCAGTTCTATTCCGAACACTGAAGCTTTCTTT CASSSIPNTEAFF
15 - TRBJ2-1 TRBD1 TRBV7-2 TGTGCCAGCAGTCCAATTGGGACAGGGGGCAATGAGCAGTTCTTC CASSPIGTGGNEQFF
14 - TRBJ1-3 - TRBV5-5 TGTGCCAGCAGCGGCTGGAGCTCTGGAAACACCATATATTTT CASSGWSSGNTIYF
14 - TRBJ2-2 - TRBV27 TGTGCCAGCAGTCCGGACATAACCTTTGGGGAGCTGTTTTTT CASSPDITFGELFF
16 - TRBJ2-3 - TRBV15 TGTGCCACCAGCAGAGTCGTGACAGAAGACACAGATACGCAGTATTTT CATSRVVTEDTDTQYF
19 - TRBJ1-4 - TRBV4-3 TGCGCCAGCAGCCAAGAGTACAGGGCCTTCGCGGCAACTAATGAAAAACTGTTTTTT CASSQEYRAFAATNEKLFF
16 - TRBJ2-2 TRBD2 TRBV27 TGTGCCAGCAGTTTTCTCCGCGGGGGGAGCACCGGGGAGCTGTTTTTT CASSFLRGGSTGELFF
16 - TRBJ1-1 - TRBV9 TGTGCCAGCAGCGTAGCTCCCACAGGAGTGAACACTGAAGCTTTCTTT CASSVAPTGVNTEAFF
15 - TRBJ1-1 - TRBV28 TGTGCCAGCAGTCCGCGGACAGTTCTTAACACTGAAGCTTTCTTT CASSPRTVLNTEAFF
12 - TRBJ1-2 - TRBV27 TGTGCCAGCAAGAAAAGGGAGGGTGGCTACACCTTC CASKKREGGYTF
15 - TRBJ2-1 TRBD2 TRBV5-1 TGCGCCAGCAGCTTGGGGACTAGCGGCCCGCATGAGCAGTTCTTC CASSLGTSGPHEQFF
14 once TRBJ2-5 - TRBV7-2 TGTGCCAGCAGCTTAGGTGGGCTGCCTTATATCCAGTACTTC CASSLGGLPYIQYF
13 - TRBJ2-5 - TRBV29-1 TGCAGCGTTGCCGGGGGGCGGGAGGAGACCCAGTACTTC CSVAGGREETQYF
15 - TRBJ2-1 TRBD2 TRBV7-2 TGTGCCAGCAGCTTTAGCGGGGGGTCCTACAATGAGCAGTTCTTC CASSFSGGSYNEQFF
16 - TRBJ2-1 TRBD2 TRBV5-6 TGTGCCAGCAGCTTAGATCTAGCGGGGTGGGGGAATGAGCAGTTCTTC CASSLDLAGWGNEQFF
16 - TRBJ2-3 - TRBV7-9 TGTGCCAGCAGCTTAGGGTTCACAAGTAGCACAGATACGCAGTATTTT CASSLGFTSSTDTQYF
15 - TRBJ2-5 TRBD1 TRBV10-3 TGTGCCATCAGTGAGACCGGGACAGGACAAGAGACCCAGTACTTC CAISETGTGQETQYF